Listed here are 14 T cell receptor beta chains from one sample, sequenced in a study of cytomegalovirus exposure and HLA in healthy donors. In the PCR, 60 Vbeta and 13 Jbeta primers were used. Profiling relied on immunoSEQ multiplex PCR, and the TCRdb table lists in-frame clones only, not all of them. The table has roughly 230,000 clones, around 90% seen once. Specimen: PBMCs. The receptors derive from a girl aged 2-10 years in good health and CMV-seronegative.

This rearrangement joins TRBV4-1 to TRBJ2-3; 11 bases agree with TRBD2. Losses at the gene ends were 4 bases for V and 4 bases for J; bases not matched to a gene: 16. This CDR3 comprises 19 residues. CDR1 and CDR2 (germline): MGHRA, YSYEKL. DNA of the CDR3: TGCGCCAGCAGCCCGTCACCGGGACTAGCGGAACCCGGGGCAGATACGCAGTATTTT. It codes for CASSPSPGLAEPGADTQYF.

The chain links TRBV6-1 to TRBJ1-1, with TRBD1 as a possible D gene (6 bases). The V gene's germline CDR1 is MNHNS and CDR2 SASEGT. Trimming stripped 9 bases from V and 10 bases from J, with 24 bases between. CDR3 size: 14 residues. This CDR3 reads CASTLVGAARGAFF. Written as DNA, the CDR3 is TGTGCCAGTACCCTCGTGGGGGCGGCGAGGGGAGCTTTCTTT.

This clone was seen just once. The rearrangement uses TRBV19 and TRBJ1-1; 7 bases fit TRBD1. V shed 6 bases and J 2 bases; nucleotides not matched to a gene: 6. The germline gives CDR1 LNHDA, CDR2 SQIVND (reference sequence). There are 14 residues in the CDR3. DNA for the CDR3: TGTGCCAGTAGCCCAGACAGGGCCAACACTGAAGCTTTCTTT. As protein: CASSPDRANTEAFF.

This CDR3 is CASSLEAGGRNEQYF. The CDR3 DNA sequence: TGTGCCAGCAGCTTAGAAGCGGGGGGGCGCAACGAGCAGTACTTC. The chain carries TRBV11-2 and TRBJ2-7; 10 bases match TRBD2. Germline lookup yields CDR1 SGHAT and CDR2 FQNNGV. V was pared by 0 bases and J by 5 bases, with 4 bases of the junction left unmatched. This CDR3 region has 15 residues.

V is TRBV18 and J is TRBJ1-1; D not resolved. With 5 bases removed from V and 1 base from J, the gap between germline ends came to 8 bases. Germline CDR1 KGHSH, CDR2 LQKENI. The CDR3 covers 13 residues. The CDR3 nucleotides read TGTGCCAGCTCAACAGACAAGAACACTGAAGCTTTCTTT. This gives the protein CASSTDKNTEAFF.

The J gene is TRBJ2-2, the V gene TRBV19, with TRBD1 identical over 7 bases. Trimming took 5 bases from V and 2 from J; bases not matched to a gene: 8. The CDR3 is 16 residues long. Germline V CDR1 and CDR2: LNHDA, SQIVND (reference sequence). The CDR3 DNA sequence: TGTGCCAGTAGTTCCCTGGGACAGATTAACACCGGGGAGCTGTTTTTT. Encoded protein: CASSSLGQINTGELFF.

The J gene is TRBJ2-1, the V gene TRBV5-1; tentatively, D is TRBD2 (7 bases). The CDR3 has 16 amino acids. Germline values: CDR1 SGHRS, CDR2 YFSETQ. V shed 1 base and J shed 4 bases, with 15 bases lying between them. In DNA form, the CDR3 reads TGCGCCAGCAGCTTGAGGGTCGGGGGGCGTTACAATGAGCAGTTCTTC. Its translation: CASSLRVGGRYNEQFF.

The chain has TRBV2 and TRBJ2-2, with 11 positions matching TRBD2. There are 16 residues in the CDR3. Germline trimming cut 5 bases from V and 3 bases from J; bases unmatched to any gene: 5. CDR1 SNHLY and CDR2 FYNNEI come from the germline V gene. The CDR3 nucleotides are TGTGCCAGCAGTAGACCTAGCGGGGGGCACACCGGGGAGCTGTTTTTT. It specifies CASSRPSGGHTGELFF. Combining the CDR3 with reference TRBV2 and TRBJ2-2 gives the whole variable domain EPEVTQTPSHQVTQMGQEVILRCVPISNHLYFYWYRQILGQKVEFLVSFYNNEISEKSEIFDDQFSVERPDGSNFTLKIRSTKLEDSAMYFCASSRPSGGHTGELFFGEGSRLTVL.

The rearrangement uses TRBV4-1 and TRBJ1-6, with 9 positions matching TRBD1. The germline CDR1 and CDR2 sequences are MGHRA and YSYEKL. Trimming cost V 4 bases and J 7 bases; bases outside gene matches: 5. The CDR3 totals 15 residues. CDR3 in amino acids: CASSPPGQGNSPLHF. In DNA form, the CDR3 reads TGCGCCAGCAGCCCTCCCGGACAGGGGAATTCACCCCTCCACTTT.

Concerning this clone: This sample includes further DNA sequences coding for the same CDR3. This chain uses TRBV10-2 with TRBJ2-2; D remains ambiguous. The CDR3 runs to 13 residues. CDR1 is WSHSY, CDR2 SAAADI, per germline. V was clipped by 0 bases and J by 5 bases, with 4 bases between them. CDR3 coding DNA: TGCGCCAGCAGTGAGTCCCGGACCGGGGAGCTGTTTTTT. This encodes CASSESRTGELFF.

CDR3 in amino acids: CASSFGGTGEETQYF. Written as DNA, the CDR3 is TGTGCCAGCAGCTTTGGAGGGACAGGGGAAGAGACCCAGTACTTC. The chain couples TRBV7-2 to TRBJ2-5; 10 bases match TRBD1. The length of the CDR3 is 15 residues. Per the germline V gene, CDR1 is SGHTA and CDR2 is FQGNSA. The ends lost 3 bases at V and 3 bases at J; junction bases unmatched: 4.

The chain is built from TRBV4-1 and TRBJ1-1; 8 nucleotides align to TRBD1. Germline trimming cut 3 bases from V and 1 base from J; bases unmatched to any gene: 1. The CDR3 length is 14 residues. Looked up from germline, CDR1 is MGHRA and CDR2 is YSYEKL. The CDR3 region has the DNA TGCGCCAGCAGCCATGGGACAGGGAACACTGAAGCTTTCTTT. Translation: CASSHGTGNTEAFF.

J is TRBJ1-2 and V is TRBV27; perhaps TRBD1 as D (6 bases). This CDR3 has 13 residues. Germline V CDR1 and CDR2: MNHEY, SMNVEV (reference sequence). V dropped 7 bases and J dropped 6 bases, with 15 bases sitting between them. In DNA, the CDR3 is TGTGCCAGCAAGCCGAGACAGGTCGATGGCTACACCTTC. Its translation: CASKPRQVDGYTF.

The V and J genes are TRBV7-2 and TRBJ1-6; 8 bases line up with TRBD1. The CDR3 sequence is 11 residues long. V shed 4 bases and J 13 bases; nucleotides not matched to a gene: 0. Germline CDR1 reads SGHTA; CDR2 reads FQGNSA. CDR3 sequence: CASSYRGPLHF. In DNA, the CDR3 is TGTGCCAGCAGCTACAGGGGGCCCCTCCACTTT.